Given below is one TCR beta chain in context. Its specificity is unknown. This entry belongs to a study of a mutant IDH1 vaccine in newly diagnosed glioma. Study information: The initiation of vaccination occurred 4-6 weeks after radiotherapy alone, or with temozolomide cycles.

As for time point: week 47, end of study. Every single dose of the vaccine, 300 ug of mutant IDH1 20-mer peptide, came with topical imiquimod. Produced via immunoSEQ multiplex PCR; TCRdb's table is partial and in-frame only. The profile covers approximately 50,000 clones, with around 83% appearing a single time and about 3.3% taken by the ten largest. This receptor was obtained from a woman in her fifties or sixties with glioma. Here the sequenced sample was PBMCs, taken from a glioma patient whose treatment included an IDH1 peptide vaccine.

CDR3 DNA sequence: TGCAGTGCTAGAGAATTGGAGACCCAGTACTTC. Its translation: CSARELETQYF. The chain uses TRBV20-1 and TRBJ2-5, with D unclear. The V end lost 0 bases, the J end lost 5 bases, and 4 bases lay between the germline ends. The CDR3 loop spans 11 amino acids. Germline values: CDR1 DFQATT, CDR2 SNEGSKA (reference sequence).